The source of this T cell receptor (beta chain) is a study of shared T cell receptors in the human thymus. Germline V gene sequence: CDR1 SGDLS, CDR2 YYNGEE. The CDR3 has 16 residues. V was pared by 0 bases and J by 4 bases, with 14 bases between. The repertoire was sequenced with immunoSEQ multiplex PCR; TCRdb's copy has only in-frame clones and lacks some. Of hundreds of thousands of clones in the sample, around nine tenths are singletons; the top ten hold about 0.01%. The same sample was also studied in work on human thymus T cells.

The V and J genes are TRBV9 and TRBJ1-3; D is unclear. Sequencing used thymocytes. This clonotype was sampled from a boy under three years old with a congenital heart defect. The CDR3 DNA reads TGTGCCAGCAGCGTAGCCCCACCGGGGTCCGGAAACACCATATATTTT. Its translation: CASSVAPPGSGNTIYF.